The present entry profiles one T cell receptor (beta chain) with its context. V was clipped by 3 bases and J by 4 bases, with 18 bases between them. The germline CDR1 and CDR2 sequences are MGHRA and YSYEKL. This CDR3 is built from 16 residues. This entry belongs to a study of blood T cells in healthy people across ages. Primers used in a second PCR of roughly 6 to 12 cycles were a sample-barcoded 5' primer and a J-beta primer mix. One entry per CDR3 protein results from TCRdb running MiXCR on the 5' RACE reads. The sample lists about 940,000 distinct CDR3 sequences, about 48% occurring once. Sequencing input: blood. V gene TRBV4-1 combines with J gene TRBJ2-5, with D possibly being TRBD2 (7 bases). The receptor comes from a man younger than 40 in good health. The DNA for the CDR3 is TGCGCCAGCAGCCATGTCCGGGCGGGGGCCCGAGAGACCCAGTACTTC. Translation: CASSHVRAGARETQYF.